The clone carrying this T cell receptor (beta chain) was seen more than once but under ten times. What it binds is unknown. The PCR had 60 Vbeta and 13 Jbeta primers. The table came from immunoSEQ multiplex PCR; TCRdb's copy has only in-frame clones and leaves some out. This sample has over 130,000 clones, with approximately 85% found just once. Nominally healthy donors were sampled, though unrecorded immune exposures were likely. The data stem from a study of cytomegalovirus exposure and HLA in healthy donors. Study observations and caveats: Earlier analysis found most TCR beta V segments productive about 87% or about 30% of the time.

V was pared by 4 bases and J by 1 base, with 9 bases of the junction left unmatched. CDR1 SGHDN and CDR2 FVKESK come from the germline V gene. The CDR3 loop spans 16 amino acids. The sample consisted of PBMCs. The chain couples TRBV14 to TRBJ1-1, with 7 positions matching TRBD1. This sequence was found in a man aged 50 or older in good health and CMV-seropositive. The CDR3 region has the DNA TGTGCCAGCAGCCCCTGGACAGGTGGTACGAACACTGAAGCTTTCTTT. Its translation is CASSPWTGGTNTEAFF.